These 22 T cell receptor beta chains came from one sample sequenced in a study of blood T cell repertoires in COVID-19. Sequencing used immunoSEQ multiplex PCR; TCRdb keeps in-frame clones, though not all of them. The profile shows about 180,000 clones, around four fifths of them singletons. Source material: peripheral blood. The receptors were gathered from a woman between 65 and 79 years old with COVID-19, enrolled during active disease.

V is TRBV7-9 and J is TRBJ1-3, with 8 bases matching TRBD1. The CDR3 loop spans 15 amino acids. Germline CDR1 SEHNR, CDR2 FQNEAQ (reference sequence). After removal of 0 bases from V and 6 bases from J, the junction contained 4 bases not matched to a gene. CDR3 in DNA: TGTGCCAGCAGCTTAGCGCAGGGGGCAGAAAACACCATATATTTT. Encoded protein: CASSLAQGAENTIYF. Based on the CDR3 plus reference TRBV7-9 and TRBJ1-3, the full variable domain is DTGVSQNPRHKITKRGQNVTFRCDPISEHNRLYWYRQTLGQGPEFLTYFQNEAQLEKSRLLSDRFSAERPKGSFSTLEIQRTEQGDSAMYLCASSLAQGAENTIYFGEGSWLTVV.

A note on this clone: The sample holds other DNA sequences that translate to the same CDR3. The chain combines TRBV29-1 with TRBJ2-3, with 8 bases identical to TRBD1. Germline assignment: CDR1 SQVTM and CDR2 ANQGSEA. V lost 1 base and J lost 2; bases outside the gene matches: 2. This CDR3 has 14 amino acids. CDR3 amino acids: CSVEGQGFTDTQYF. CDR3 nucleotides: TGCAGCGTTGAAGGACAGGGGTTCACAGATACGCAGTATTTT.

The chain employs TRBV7-2 and TRBJ2-5; the match to TRBD2 covers 9 bases. Germline V gene sequence: CDR1 SGHTA, CDR2 FQGNSA. The CDR3 sequence is 16 residues long. V was pared by 6 bases and J by 2 bases, with 10 bases of the junction left unmatched. The CDR3 spells CASSISSGRTQETQYF. The CDR3 bases are TGTGCCAGCAGTATCTCGAGCGGGAGGACACAAGAGACCCAGTACTTC.

The rearrangement joins TRBV18 to TRBJ1-2; no clear D. Germline V gene sequence: CDR1 KGHSH, CDR2 LQKENI. This CDR3 has 14 amino acids. With 5 bases removed from V and 2 bases from J, the gap between germline ends came to 12 bases. CDR3 residues: CASSAEQENYGYTF. Written as DNA, the CDR3 is TGTGCCAGCTCAGCTGAACAAGAAAACTATGGCTACACCTTC.

This rearrangement joins TRBV30 to TRBJ1-1; 7 bases match TRBD1. V shed 4 bases, J shed 2 bases, and the junction held 10 bases outside the gene matches. This CDR3 is built from 15 residues. Germline V CDR1 and CDR2: GTSNPN, SVGIG (reference sequence). The CDR3 DNA sequence: TGTGCCTGGAAACGGCGGGACAGCTATAACACTGAAGCTTTCTTT. It yields the protein CAWKRRDSYNTEAFF.

The chain carries TRBV11-2 and TRBJ1-4, with 7 positions matching TRBD1. From germline, CDR1 is SGHAT and CDR2 FQNNGV. Trimming removed 3 bases from V and 3 bases from J; junction bases left unmatched: 4. CDR3 length: 15 amino acids. The CDR3 sequence: CASSFSQGSNEKLFF. The CDR3 DNA is TGTGCCAGCAGCTTTTCACAGGGGTCTAATGAAAAACTGTTTTTT. The whole variable domain, remainder taken from reference TRBV11-2 and TRBJ1-4, is EAGVAQSPRYKIIEKRQSVAFWCNPISGHATLYWYQQILGQGPKLLIQFQNNGVVDDSQLPKDRFSAERLKGVDSTLKIQPAKLEDSAVYLCASSFSQGSNEKLFFGSGTQLSVL.

The rearrangement joins TRBV24-1 to TRBJ2-7; D gene uncertain. CDR1 KGHDR and CDR2 SFDVKD come from the germline V gene. V was trimmed by 1 base and J by 1 base, leaving 4 bases between them. This CDR3 spans 13 amino acids. CDR3 nucleotides: TGTGCCACCAGTGATTTCCGGTCCTACGAGCAGTACTTC. This sequence encodes CATSDFRSYEQYF.

The chain is built from TRBV21-1 and TRBJ2-7; TRBD2 is the table's D call, not checked against the DNA. TRBV21-1 is described as a pseudogene. The length of the CDR3 is 16 residues. The chain's CDR3 is CASSKQEREVVYEQYF. The CDR3 region has the DNA TGTGCCAGCAGCAAACAGGAGCGGGAAGTCGTCTACGAGCAGTACTTC.

The chain has TRBV20-1 and TRBJ2-5; 8 bases fit TRBD2. This CDR3 comprises 17 residues. Trimming removed 3 bases from V and 5 bases from J; junction bases left unmatched: 17. Looked up from germline, CDR1 is DFQATT and CDR2 is SNEGSKA (reference sequence). CDR3 region: CSASSPGTRVQRETQYF. The CDR3 DNA sequence: TGCAGTGCTAGTTCTCCCGGGACTAGGGTCCAACGGGAGACCCAGTACTTC.

The chain links TRBV5-1 to TRBJ1-3, with 9 bases lining up with TRBD1. This CDR3 contains 16 residues. The V and J ends lost 2 bases and 0 bases, in that order; junction bases with no gene match: 3. Germline lookup yields CDR1 SGHRS and CDR2 YFSETQ. Written as DNA, the CDR3 is TGCGCCAGCAGCTTTTTGGGACAGGGCTCTGGAAACACCATATATTTT. Encoded protein: CASSFLGQGSGNTIYF.

The chain has TRBV5-4 and TRBJ2-1, with D maybe TRBD2 (5 bases). The CDR3 is 14 residues long. V shed 0 bases and J shed 7 bases, with 11 bases lying between them. Germline CDR1 is SGHNT and CDR2 is YYREEE (reference sequence). This CDR3 is CASSLGSGKNEQFF. The CDR3, as DNA: TGTGCCAGCAGCTTGGGTTCGGGGAAGAATGAGCAGTTCTTC.

The chain couples TRBV5-4 to TRBJ2-3; 10 nucleotides line up with TRBD2. J gave up 6 bases and V 7 bases, and 8 bases lay outside the gene matches. Germline values: CDR1 SGHNT, CDR2 YYREEE (reference sequence). The CDR3 contains 14 residues. The CDR3 region has the DNA TGTGCCAGCCAACTTAGCGGGAGGCGTGATACGCAGTATTTT. The encoded protein is CASQLSGRRDTQYF.

The rearrangement joins TRBV7-8 to TRBJ1-3; D unclear. Germline V CDR1 and CDR2: SGHVS, FQNEAQ. V was trimmed by 0 bases and J by 3 bases, leaving 12 bases between them. This CDR3 contains 16 residues. The CDR3 sequence: CASSLAGRSGGNTIYF. DNA of the CDR3: TGTGCCAGCAGCTTAGCTGGCCGTTCGGGTGGAAACACCATATATTTT.

The V and J genes are TRBV7-3 and TRBJ2-2; tentative D call: TRBD2 (5 bases). Germline values: CDR1 SGHTA, CDR2 FQGTGA. The length of the CDR3 is 13 residues. With 3 bases removed from V and 7 bases from J, the gap between germline ends came to 9 bases. CDR3 region: CASSLDSYGELFF. The CDR3 DNA follows: TGTGCCAGCAGCTTGGACTCCTACGGGGAGCTGTTTTTT.

This clone was seen only once. The V gene is TRBV11-2, the J gene TRBJ2-3; possibly TRBD1 for D (6 bases). Trimming took 5 bases from V and 0 from J, leaving 12 bases between them. This CDR3 has 15 residues. Looked up from germline, CDR1 is SGHAT and CDR2 is FQNNGV. CDR3 amino acids: CASSPGQTSTDTQYF. CDR3 bases: TGTGCCAGCAGCCCTGGACAGACTAGCACAGATACGCAGTATTTT.

In DNA, the CDR3 is TGCGCCAGCGGAGGGGGACTAGCGGGAGTAGGCGAGCAGTACTTC. Translated, it gives CASGGGLAGVGEQYF. The genes are TRBV5-1 and TRBJ2-7; 14 bases align to TRBD2. Germline V gives CDR1 SGHRS, CDR2 YFSETQ. The CDR3 extends over 15 amino acids. The junction had 9 bases not matched to a gene; V was cut back by 7 bases and J by 6 bases. The variable domain in full, completed from reference TRBV5-1 and TRBJ2-7, reads KAGVTQTPRYLIKTRGQQVTLSCSPISGHRSVSWYQQTPGQGLQFLFEYFSETQRNKGNFPGRFSGRQFSNSRSEMNVSTLELGDSALYLCASGGGLAGVGEQYFGPGTRLTVT.

The chain employs TRBV25-1 and TRBJ1-3; unclear D gene. Germline V CDR1 and CDR2: MGHDK, SYGVNS. With 3 bases removed from V and 0 bases from J, the gap between germline ends came to 12 bases. This CDR3 contains 16 residues. CDR3: CASSDQVRGSGNTIYF. In DNA, the CDR3 is TGTGCCAGCAGTGATCAAGTCAGAGGCTCTGGAAACACCATATATTTT.

This rearrangement joins TRBV29-1 to TRBJ1-2; 8 nucleotides agree with TRBD1. V trimming: 3 bases; J trimming: 2 bases; junction bases outside the gene matches: 5. The CDR3 sequence is 14 residues long. Germline CDR1 SQVTM, CDR2 ANQGSEA. CDR3 residues: CSVEKQGGNYGYTF. For the CDR3, the DNA is TGCAGCGTTGAGAAACAGGGGGGGAACTATGGCTACACCTTC.

The chain couples TRBV25-1 to TRBJ1-4; TRBD1 is a possible D gene (6 bases). Germline-derived CDR1 and CDR2 are MGHDK and SYGVNS. Trimming took 5 bases from V and 6 from J, leaving 25 bases between them. This CDR3 spans 18 amino acids. CDR3 nucleotide sequence: TGTGCCAGCAGTCAACCTATAGGGGGGGGGCCCTCAGATGAAAAACTGTTTTTT. Translation gives CASSQPIGGGPSDEKLFF.

The rearrangement links TRBV10-3 to TRBJ2-3, with TRBD2 matching over 13 bases. From germline, CDR1 is ENHRY and CDR2 SYGVKD. Trimming removed 6 bases from V and 3 bases from J; junction bases left unmatched: 9. This CDR3 contains 17 residues. The CDR3 DNA is TGTGCCATCAGCCGAAACCGACTAGCGGGAGGAACAGATACGCAGTATTTT. It codes for CAISRNRLAGGTDTQYF.

The rearrangement joins TRBV2 to TRBJ1-6; D is unresolved. The length of the CDR3 is 17 residues. The germline V and J ends were trimmed by 0 bases and 7 bases, with 16 bases remaining between them. Germline assignment: CDR1 SNHLY and CDR2 FYNNEI. CDR3 DNA: TGTGCCAGCAGTGAAGCGAGAGAGAACAGATACAATTCACCCCTCCACTTT. As protein: CASSEARENRYNSPLHF. Full variable domain (remainder filled in from reference TRBV2 and TRBJ1-6): EPEVTQTPSHQVTQMGQEVILRCVPISNHLYFYWYRQILGQKVEFLVSFYNNEISEKSEIFDDQFSVERPDGSNFTLKIRSTKLEDSAMYFCASSEARENRYNSPLHFGNGTRLTVT.

V gene TRBV7-2 combines with J gene TRBJ2-5; D might be TRBD2 (6 bases). The V gene lost 0 bases and the J gene lost 1 base, with 9 bases spanning the gap. The CDR3 runs 15 residues. Germline lookup yields CDR1 SGHTA and CDR2 FQGNSA. The CDR3 loop is CASSLALAGQETQYF. CDR3 coding DNA: TGTGCCAGCAGCTTAGCACTAGCAGGCCAAGAGACCCAGTACTTC.